These 10 T cell receptor beta chains originate from one sample sequenced in a study of T cell responses to AZD1222 COVID-19 vaccine. The method was immunoSEQ multiplex PCR; TCRdb's version includes in-frame clones alone and lacks a portion of them. The sample has 85,000 to 130,000 clones; about 87% are singletons. The sequences come from peripheral blood, collected on day 0 of AZD1222 vaccination. The receptors were sampled from an adult in good health.

V usage is TRBV6-2 or TRBV6-3 and J usage is TRBJ1-2, with a weak D call TRBD1 (6 bases). This CDR3 contains 15 residues. CDR1 and CDR2 from the germline V gene are MNHEY and SVGEGT. The V and J ends lost 3 bases and 7 bases respectively, with 18 bases between them. Here the CDR3 reads CASSYSGTFTGGYTF. DNA of the CDR3: TGTGCCAGCAGTTATTCCGGGACATTCACGGGTGGCTACACCTTC.

J is TRBJ2-3 and V is TRBV19; no reliable D call. Germline values: CDR1 LNHDA, CDR2 SQIVND (reference sequence). V lost 1 base and J 1 base, leaving 9 bases between the germline ends. The CDR3 length is 15 residues. The CDR3 coding sequence is TGTGCCAGTAGTATAGGACACTCCGGCACAGATACGCAGTATTTT. The encoded protein is CASSIGHSGTDTQYF.

V and J are TRBV9 and TRBJ2-1, with TRBD1 matching 9 bases. CDR3 length: 16 residues. The germline gives CDR1 SGDLS, CDR2 YYNGEE. With V trimmed by 0 bases and J by 8 bases, 9 bases remained unmatched. CDR3 bases: TGTGCCAGCAGCGTAGTTGGGACAGGGATCTCAGATGAGCAGTTCTTC. This sequence encodes CASSVVGTGISDEQFF.

The CDR3 region is CASRGPQPYSNQPQHF. The CDR3, as DNA: TGTGCCAGCAGAGGGCCACAACCGTATAGCAATCAGCCCCAGCATTTT. The chain is built from TRBV2 and TRBJ1-5; D not certain. The CDR3 contains 16 residues. V was pared by 6 bases and J by 0 bases, with 15 bases between. The germline gives CDR1 SNHLY, CDR2 FYNNEI. The variable domain in full, with the rest retrieved from reference TRBV2 and TRBJ1-5, is EPEVTQTPSHQVTQMGQEVILRCVPISNHLYFYWYRQILGQKVEFLVSFYNNEISEKSEIFDDQFSVERPDGSNFTLKIRSTKLEDSAMYFCASRGPQPYSNQPQHFGDGTRLSIL.

The chain has TRBV19 and TRBJ2-3, with D maybe TRBD1 (6 bases). V was cut by 4 bases and J by 4 bases, with 9 bases left in between. The germline V gene encodes CDR1 LNHDA and CDR2 SQIVND (reference sequence). CDR3 length: 13 residues. The CDR3: CASSTDRSDTQYF. Here the CDR3 DNA reads TGTGCCAGTAGTACGGACAGATCAGATACGCAGTATTTT.

The chain employs TRBV6-5 and TRBJ1-6, with 10 bases fitting TRBD1. Unmatched junction bases numbered 3, after V lost 7 bases and J lost 9 bases. CDR3 length: 13 residues. The V gene's germline CDR1 is MNHEY and CDR2 SVGAGI. The CDR3 DNA is TGTGCCAGCACCCGGGACAGGGGTTCACCCCTCCACTTT. Its translation: CASTRDRGSPLHF.

This chain links TRBV6-5 with TRBJ1-4, with D unclear. The CDR3 contains 13 residues. Germline lookup yields CDR1 MNHEY and CDR2 SVGAGI. Trimming removed 6 bases at V and 7 bases at J, with 12 bases between. CDR3 loop: CASSQTRTEKLFF. Written as DNA, the CDR3 is TGTGCCAGCAGCCAGACAAGGACTGAAAAACTGTTTTTT.

The chain uses TRBV5-1 and TRBJ2-2; the D is unclear. Trimming pared 4 bases from V and 5 bases from J, leaving 15 bases between. CDR3 length equals 15 residues. In germline, CDR1 is SGHRS, CDR2 YFSETQ. In DNA form, the CDR3 reads TGCGCCAGCAGCCCGGGTCGGAGTTTAACCGGGGAGCTGTTTTTT. Translation gives CASSPGRSLTGELFF.

V gene TRBV12-3 or TRBV12-4 combines with J gene TRBJ1-4; D gene unclear. V gave up 5 bases and J gave up 8 bases, with 6 bases separating them. The CDR3 runs to 11 residues. The CDR3 DNA is TGTGCCAGCAGTGCGGGGGAAAAACTGTTTTTT. This encodes CASSAGEKLFF.

The chain employs TRBV18 and TRBJ2-2; TRBD1 aligns across 12 bases. This CDR3 has 18 amino acids. Trimming took 5 bases from V and 7 from J; bases not matched to a gene: 14. Per the germline V gene, CDR1 is KGHSH and CDR2 is LQKENI. CDR3 in amino acids: CASSSMPPGQGAVGELFF. CDR3 DNA sequence: TGTGCCAGCTCATCGATGCCCCCGGGACAGGGGGCAGTCGGGGAGCTGTTTTTT.